A selection of T cell receptor beta chains follows, all from one sample in a study of blood T cell repertoires in COVID-19. Generated by immunoSEQ multiplex PCR, the TCRdb table keeps only in-frame clones and is missing some. The table shows around 300,000 clones, with around 91% occurring only once. Source material: PBMCs or T cells enriched from blood (not recorded which). These receptors all come from a woman younger than 35 who had recovered from COVID-19. Both conserved end residues are trimmed from each CDR3. Each record gives: CDR3 length, V gene, J gene, CDR3 protein.

13,TRBV28,TRBJ1-4,ASSSRGPRNEKLF
12,TRBV10-1,TRBJ1-1,ASSEHRGDTEAF
13,TRBV7-2,TRBJ1-1,ASTEAGFRDTEAF
11,TRBV7-9,TRBJ1-2,ASSLQGGYGYT
10,TRBV6-5,TRBJ1-1,ASSYRGYEAF
13,TRBV5-4,TRBJ2-1,ASSLGGTGVAEQF
13,TRBV5-1,TRBJ1-4,ASSLKGTGIEKLF
13,TRBV5-4,TRBJ2-1,ATMGRDSLYNEQF
13,TRBV3-1/TRBV3-2,TRBJ1-4,ASSRKQGKNEKLF
9,TRBV3-1/TRBV3-2,TRBJ2-7,ASSRSDEQY
12,TRBV9,TRBJ1-1,ASSGDSLNTEAF
12,TRBV19,TRBJ1-2,ASSITGIEVGYT
11,TRBV29-1,TRBJ1-1,SAEAPVNTEAF